These 32 T cell receptor beta chains originate from one sample sequenced in a study of neurological immune-mediated disorders. A single record per CDR3 protein comes from TCRdb applying MiXCR to the 5' RACE reads. The profile shows more than 60,000 distinct CDR3 sequences, roughly 3.5% of them singletons. What was sequenced was PBMCs. These receptors originate from a woman between 45 and 60 years old with multiple sclerosis.

This clonotype occurred many times. This sequence joins TRBV2 and TRBJ1-1; no clear D gene. CDR3 length: 11 amino acids. Trimming pared 3 bases from V and 6 bases from J, leaving 5 bases between. The germline V gene encodes CDR1 SNHLY and CDR2 FYNNEI. The CDR3 here is CASSDQPEAFF. The CDR3 DNA is TGTGCCAGCAGTGACCAGCCTGAAGCTTTCTTT. Full variable domain (outside the CDR3, taken from reference TRBV2 and TRBJ1-1): EPEVTQTPSHQVTQMGQEVILRCVPISNHLYFYWYRQILGQKVEFLVSFYNNEISEKSEIFDDQFSVERPDGSNFTLKIRSTKLEDSAMYFCASSDQPEAFFGQGTRLTVV.

This clonotype was seen more than once but under ten times. The CDR3 nucleotides are TGCGCCAGCAGCCAAGACAGGGGGCTATCCTACGAGCAGTACTTC. Protein product: CASSQDRGLSYEQYF. The rearrangement links TRBV4-3 to TRBJ2-7; 8 nucleotides agree with TRBD1. The CDR3 runs to 15 residues. CDR1 and CDR2 (germline): LGHNA, YSLEER. Germline trimming cut 0 bases from V and 1 base from J; bases unmatched to any gene: 2.

This clonotype has ten or more counts. This CDR3 reads CASSQDTSGSSNSYEQYF. CDR3 nucleotide sequence: TGTGCCAGCAGCCAAGATACTAGCGGGAGCTCCAACTCCTACGAGCAGTACTTC. The J gene is TRBJ2-7, the V gene TRBV4-2; TRBD2 agrees at 11 bases. Germline V gene sequence: CDR1 LGHNA, CDR2 YNFKEQ. This CDR3 contains 18 residues. V dropped 0 bases and J dropped 0; count of bases not matched to a gene: 7.

This clonotype was seen at least ten times. V usage is TRBV20-1 and J usage is TRBJ2-7; 8 bases map to TRBD2. The CDR3 contains 14 residues. After removal of 0 bases from V and 7 bases from J, the junction contained 8 bases not matched to a gene. Germline V gene lookup returns CDR1 DFQATT and CDR2 SNEGSKA (reference sequence). The DNA for the CDR3 is TGCAGTGCTAGAGATCCTGTAAGACTAGCGGAGCAGTACTTC. It yields the protein CSARDPVRLAEQYF.

This clonotype is deemed medium-sized. V is TRBV7-6 and J is TRBJ2-3; TRBD2 matches 7 bases. The V segment lost 1 base and the J segment 6 bases; nucleotides outside the gene matches: 19. The CDR3 runs to 19 residues. Germline CDR1 is SGHVS and CDR2 is FNYEAQ. CDR3 sequence reads: CASSLEWDYRPTHRDTQYF. The DNA for the CDR3 is TGTGCCAGCAGCTTAGAGTGGGACTACCGTCCAACCCACAGGGATACGCAGTATTTT. The full variable domain, its missing parts supplied by reference TRBV7-6 and TRBJ2-3, is GAGVSQSPRYKVTKRGQDVALRCDPISGHVSLYWYRQALGQGPEFLTYFNYEAQQDKSGLPNDRFSAERPEGSISTLTIQRTEQRDSAMYRCASSLEWDYRPTHRDTQYFGPGTRLTVL.

Many counts were recorded for this clonotype. The junction and the germline gene differ at one end; a read error may be behind it. The rearrangement joins TRBV3-1 to TRBJ1-5; a possible D gene is TRBD1 (5 bases). In germline, CDR1 is LGHDT, CDR2 YNNKEL (reference sequence). This CDR3 region has 10 residues. In nucleotides, the CDR3 is TGTGGGTGGGGGAGAGGGCCCCAGAATTTT. The encoded protein is CGWGRGPQNF.

This clonotype was seen many times. The chain couples TRBV7-6 to TRBJ2-7, with D possibly matching TRBD1 (6 bases). V was clipped by 6 bases and J by 7 bases, with 16 bases between them. The CDR3 covers 13 residues. Per germline, CDR1 SGHVS and CDR2 FNYEAQ. For the CDR3, the DNA is TGTGCCAGCAGTCCCACAGGGTTTGGTGAGCAGTACTTC. Its translation: CASSPTGFGEQYF.

This clonotype was found many times. This rearrangement joins TRBV9 to TRBJ1-1; no reliable D call. Looked up from germline, CDR1 is SGDLS and CDR2 is YYNGEE. Deletions cut 2 bases from V and 0 bases from J, with 5 bases between. This CDR3 contains 13 residues. The CDR3 DNA reads TGTGCCAGCAGCGTTCTAGTGAACACTGAAGCTTTCTTT. It translates to CASSVLVNTEAFF.

This clonotype was counted ten times or more. V is TRBV7-8 and J is TRBJ2-1; the match to TRBD2 covers 11 bases. V shed 4 bases, J shed 2 bases, and the junction held 7 bases outside the gene matches. The CDR3 runs to 17 residues. In germline, CDR1 is SGHVS, CDR2 FQNEAQ. CDR3 sequence: CASSSLSGRAPYNEQFF. The CDR3 DNA sequence: TGTGCCAGCAGCTCCCTTAGCGGGAGGGCCCCCTACAATGAGCAGTTCTTC.

This clonotype was counted at least ten times. V gene TRBV20-1 combines with J gene TRBJ2-1; 10 bases are shared with TRBD2. The germline gives CDR1 DFQATT, CDR2 SNEGSKA (reference sequence). This CDR3 region has 14 residues. V was pared by 5 bases and J by 3 bases, with 4 bases of the junction left unmatched. The CDR3 region has the DNA TGCAGTGCTCGCAGGACTAGCGGCTACAATGAGCAGTTCTTC. Protein: CSARRTSGYNEQFF.

This clonotype was seen at least ten times. V is TRBV18 and J is TRBJ2-7; a possible D gene is TRBD2 (5 bases). Trimming left V 3 bases short and J 0 bases short, with 12 bases between. The CDR3 extends over 15 amino acids. Looked up from germline, CDR1 is KGHSH and CDR2 is LQKENI. This CDR3 is CASSPRVGSSYEQYF. CDR3 sequence (DNA): TGTGCCAGCTCACCCCGGGTGGGGAGCTCCTACGAGCAGTACTTC.

V usage is TRBV7-9 and J usage is TRBJ2-1, with D maybe TRBD2 (6 bases). Per the germline V gene, CDR1 is SEHNR and CDR2 is FQNEAQ (reference sequence). The length of the CDR3 is 13 residues. The ends were cut back, 4 bases at V and 5 bases at J, with 9 bases in the middle. CDR3 nucleotides: TGTGCCAGCAGCTGGAGACTAGACAATGAGCAGTTCTTC. The encoded protein is CASSWRLDNEQFF.

This clonotype appeared many times. V is TRBV12-3 or TRBV12-4 and J is TRBJ1-5, with unresolved D. V was shortened by 3 bases and J by 4 bases, with 10 bases between the two germline ends. The CDR3 loop spans 14 amino acids. The CDR3 bases are TGTGCCAGCAGTTTGAGACCGGAAAATCAGCCCCAGCATTTT. It translates to CASSLRPENQPQHF.

This clonotype was recorded at least ten times. The rearrangement uses TRBV7-2 and TRBJ2-7; D is perhaps TRBD1 or TRBD2 (6 bases each). Germline-derived CDR1 and CDR2 are SGHTA and FQGNSA. The germline V and J ends were trimmed by 6 bases and 4 bases, with 19 bases remaining between them. The CDR3 is 15 residues long. The CDR3 nucleotides are TGTGCCAGCAGATTACCCCTCGGGGGCGGATACGAGCAGTACTTC. This codes for CASRLPLGGGYEQYF.

This clonotype showed up many times. This rearrangement joins TRBV2 to TRBJ1-1; D gene uncertain. The CDR3 contains 13 residues. Trimming took off 1 base at V and 8 bases at J, with 11 bases between the two ends. Per germline, CDR1 SNHLY and CDR2 FYNNEI. Here the CDR3 DNA reads TGTGCCAGCAGTGAAGGACCCTTCGGGGAAGCTTTCTTT. Translating gives CASSEGPFGEAFF.

This clonotype was observed at least ten times. The rearrangement joins TRBV5-1 to TRBJ2-2; 8 bases are a match to TRBD1. Germline loops: CDR1 SGHRS, CDR2 YFSETQ. With V trimmed by 3 bases and J by 4 bases, 5 bases remained unmatched. The CDR3 covers 15 residues. CDR3 residues: CASSSDRGGTGELFF. In nucleotides, the CDR3 is TGCGCCAGCAGCTCCGACAGGGGTGGCACCGGGGAGCTGTTTTTT. Combining the CDR3 with reference TRBV5-1 and TRBJ2-2 gives the whole variable domain KAGVTQTPRYLIKTRGQQVTLSCSPISGHRSVSWYQQTPGQGLQFLFEYFSETQRNKGNFPGRFSGRQFSNSRSEMNVSTLELGDSALYLCASSSDRGGTGELFFGEGSRLTVL.

The table lists this clonotype with many counts. For the CDR3, the DNA is TGTGCCAGCAGCCAAGGACAGGGGGCAACCGGGGAGCTGTTTTTT. It codes for CASSQGQGATGELFF. The rearrangement links TRBV7-2 to TRBJ2-2; TRBD1 aligns across 11 bases. The germline V gene encodes CDR1 SGHTA and CDR2 FQGNSA. The CDR3 runs 15 residues. J lost 5 bases, V lost 5 bases, and 4 bases had no gene match. Full variable domain (rest looked up from reference TRBV7-2 and TRBJ2-2): GAGVSQSPSNKVTEKGKDVELRCDPISGHTALYWYRQSLGQGLEFLIYFQGNSAPDKSGLPSDRFSAERTGGSVSTLTIQRTQQEDSAVYLCASSQGQGATGELFFGEGSRLTVL.

This clonotype was counted at least ten times. This chain uses TRBV5-1 with TRBJ2-3, with a possible D match to TRBD1 (6 bases). The ends were cut back, 2 bases at V and 4 bases at J, with 14 bases in the middle. The CDR3 extends over 15 amino acids. Germline V gene data show CDR1 as SGHRS and CDR2 as YFSETQ. CDR3 region: CASSLGGNVADTQYF. CDR3 DNA sequence: TGCGCCAGCAGCTTAGGGGGAAACGTCGCAGATACGCAGTATTTT.

In its sample, this clonotype was seen many times. The chain couples TRBV4-3 to TRBJ2-1, with D perhaps TRBD2 (6 bases). This CDR3 contains 15 residues. V gave up 4 bases and J gave up 8 bases, with 18 bases separating them. Per the germline V gene, CDR1 is LGHNA and CDR2 is YSLEER. The CDR3 reads CASSLGQKRRDEQFF. The CDR3 DNA is TGCGCCAGCAGCCTTGGACAAAAAAGGAGGGATGAGCAGTTCTTC.

This clonotype was found many times. The chain recombines TRBV6-2 or TRBV6-3 with TRBJ2-1; TRBD1 might be the D (5 bases). CDR3 length: 16 residues. Germline-derived CDR1 and CDR2 are MNHEY and SVGEGT. The V end lost 5 bases, the J end lost 0 bases, and 14 bases lay between the germline ends. The CDR3 coding sequence is TGTGCCAGCAGTCAGATCTACAGGATCTCCTACAATGAGCAGTTCTTC. It encodes CASSQIYRISYNEQFF.

This clonotype was recorded many times. This rearrangement joins TRBV20-1 to TRBJ2-7; a possible D gene is TRBD1 (6 bases). This CDR3 has 13 residues. CDR1 DFQATT and CDR2 SNEGSKA come from the germline V gene (reference sequence). Between the trimmed V and J ends, which lost 5 bases and 3 bases, there was a span of 14 bases. In DNA, the CDR3 is TGCAGTGCTGTTGAGACAGGATTCTACGAGCAGTACTTC. It codes for CSAVETGFYEQYF.

This clonotype was seen ten or more times. J is TRBJ1-2 and V is TRBV21-1; the table's D call TRBD1 went unverified against the DNA. TRBV21-1 is recorded as a pseudogene. The CDR3 totals 18 residues. CDR3 region: CASSRRPFRDRGSYGYTF. CDR3 DNA: TGTGCCAGCAGCAGACGTCCGTTCCGGGACAGGGGGAGCTATGGCTACACCTTC.

This clonotype was seen repeatedly, ten times or more. The chain employs TRBV7-6 and TRBJ1-3; TRBD1 aligns across 7 bases. V trimming: 5 bases; J trimming: 2 bases; junction bases outside the gene matches: 3. Germline CDR1 and CDR2: SGHVS and FNYEAQ. The CDR3 length is 14 residues. DNA of the CDR3: TGTGCCAGCAGCCCAGGGGGACCTGGAAACACCATATATTTT. It yields the protein CASSPGGPGNTIYF.

This clonotype was found a few times. CDR3 sequence reads: CASSPLSPGTGGDEQYF. For the CDR3, the DNA is TGTGCCAGCTCACCTCTCTCTCCTGGGACAGGGGGTGACGAGCAGTACTTC. The J gene is TRBJ2-7, the V gene TRBV18, with 11 bases lining up with TRBD1. V lost 3 bases, J lost 5 bases, and 12 bases stayed unmatched. This CDR3 has 17 amino acids. Germline loops: CDR1 KGHSH, CDR2 LQKENI.

This clonotype was detected ten times or more. The genes are TRBV7-9 and TRBJ2-1, with TRBD2 matching 12 bases. J was trimmed by 4 bases and V by 5 bases; bases with no gene match: 3. Germline V lookup: CDR1 SEHNR, CDR2 FQNEAQ (reference sequence). This CDR3 has 15 amino acids. Written as DNA, the CDR3 is TGTGCCAGCAGCGTAACTAGCGGGAGGTACAATGAGCAGTTCTTC. Translated, it gives CASSVTSGRYNEQFF.

In its sample, this clonotype was seen many times. The chain is built from TRBV10-3 and TRBJ2-3, with 13 positions matching TRBD2. Looked up from germline, CDR1 is ENHRY and CDR2 is SYGVKD. V lost 6 bases and J lost 4; bases outside the gene matches: 4. CDR3 length: 15 amino acids. The CDR3 bases are TGTGCCATCAGCCGGACTAGCGGGAGCGCAGATACGCAGTATTTT. The encoded protein is CAISRTSGSADTQYF.

This clonotype was seen at least ten times. This chain joins TRBV18 and TRBJ1-3, with D possibly matching TRBD1 (5 bases). The CDR3 sequence is 15 residues long. In germline, CDR1 is KGHSH, CDR2 LQKENI. V was trimmed by 5 bases and J by 0 bases, leaving 11 bases between them. CDR3 nucleotide sequence: TGTGCCAGCTCAGCGACAGCTCTCTCTGGAAACACCATATATTTT. Translating gives CASSATALSGNTIYF. Using reference TRBV18 and TRBJ1-3 for the parts outside the CDR3, the full variable domain is NAGVMQNPRHLVRRRGQEARLRCSPMKGHSHVYWYRQLPEEGLKFMVYLQKENIIDESGMPKERFSAEFPKEGPSILRIQQVVRGDSAAYFCASSATALSGNTIYFGEGSWLTVV.

This clonotype was recorded at least ten times. V usage is TRBV20-1 and J usage is TRBJ2-7; D is unresolved. This CDR3 contains 15 residues. Germline V gene sequence: CDR1 DFQATT, CDR2 SNEGSKA (reference sequence). V was clipped by 3 bases and J by 0 bases, with 15 bases between them. The CDR3 DNA is TGCAGTGCTAGCGTTTCCCAGGCTAGCTCCTACGAGCAGTACTTC. Protein sequence: CSASVSQASSYEQYF.

In this sample, this clonotype turned up many times. CDR3 sequence: CASTRATAYEQYF. CDR3 nucleotide sequence: TGTGCCAGCACCCGGGCCACAGCCTACGAGCAGTACTTC. The V gene is TRBV12-3 or TRBV12-4, the J gene TRBJ2-7; D remains ambiguous. The CDR3 extends over 13 amino acids. Trimming took off 7 bases at V and 2 bases at J, with 12 bases between the two ends.

This clonotype was seen ten or more times. The chain links TRBV15 to TRBJ2-2; 7 bases line up with TRBD2. Trimming at V came to 6 bases and at J to 3 bases, leaving 4 bases not matched to a gene. Germline V gives CDR1 LNHNV, CDR2 YYDKDF (reference sequence). This CDR3 is built from 14 residues. For the CDR3, the DNA is TGTGCCACCAGAGGAACTAGCGACACCGGGGAGCTGTTTTTT. Amino acid sequence: CATRGTSDTGELFF.

On this clonotype itself: Sequence at one end of the junction differs from germline and may be a read error. The CDR3 protein is CASSGGTASGAKVLTF. DNA for the CDR3: TGTGCCAGTAGCGGAGGGACAGCCTCTGGGGCCAAAGTCCTGACTTTC. This chain joins TRBV19 and TRBJ2-6, with D maybe TRBD1 (7 bases). This CDR3 is built from 16 residues. Germline V CDR1 and CDR2: LNHDA, SQIVND (reference sequence).

This clonotype was detected many times. This chain uses TRBV18 with TRBJ2-5, with D perhaps TRBD2 (5 bases). Germline V gene lookup returns CDR1 KGHSH and CDR2 LQKENI. Trimming cost V 2 bases and J 4 bases, with 11 bases left between them. This CDR3 comprises 14 residues. The CDR3 here is CASSPFGKGETQYF. The CDR3 nucleotides are TGTGCCAGCTCACCATTCGGGAAGGGAGAGACCCAGTACTTC. The complete variable domain, with remaining parts taken from reference TRBV18 and TRBJ2-5, reads NAGVMQNPRHLVRRRGQEARLRCSPMKGHSHVYWYRQLPEEGLKFMVYLQKENIIDESGMPKERFSAEFPKEGPSILRIQQVVRGDSAAYFCASSPFGKGETQYFGPGTRLLVL.